This T cell receptor (beta chain) was profiled in a study of metastatic and nonmetastatic thyroid tumors. Turning to the study itself: Repertoire data that came from the blood and tumor or nodule tissue of malignant and benign thyroid patients were compared.

Broader study findings: Compared with benign nodules, malignant thyroid tumors were reported to have significantly higher TCR beta diversity in both blood and tumor.

Original processing notes: Built for papillary thyroid cancer, a distant-metastasis classifier drew on CDR3 differences across clinicopathological groups. TCRdb recomputed clones from the PCR reads via MiXCR. In this record, the V and J calls reflect TCRdb's handling and not the investigators' own analysis. Of about 9,900 clones listed, 9.5% to 13% are singletons. The entire patient cohort was treatment-naive prior to thyroid surgery. This clone was counted many times. Its target is not known. The TCR originated in a female donor with papillary thyroid cancer or a benign thyroid nodule (not recorded which). Some clones in this sample may be carry-over from other donors' samples. The specimen was tumor tissue.

CDR3 in DNA: TGCAGTGCTAGCACTCTGACTGGAAACACCATATATTTT. As protein: CSASTLTGNTIYF. This chain links TRBV20-1 with TRBJ1-3; no firm D call. CDR3 length equals 13 residues. Trimming took off 3 bases at V and 2 bases at J, with 8 bases between the two ends. Germline V lookup: CDR1 DFQATT, CDR2 SNEGSKA (reference sequence).